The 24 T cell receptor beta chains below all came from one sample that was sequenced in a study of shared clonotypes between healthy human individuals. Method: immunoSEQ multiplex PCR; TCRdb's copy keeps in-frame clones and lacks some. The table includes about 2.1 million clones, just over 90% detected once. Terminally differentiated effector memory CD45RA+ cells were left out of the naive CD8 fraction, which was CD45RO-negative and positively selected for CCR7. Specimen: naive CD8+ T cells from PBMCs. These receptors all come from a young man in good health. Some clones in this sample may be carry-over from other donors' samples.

DNA of the CDR3: TGTGCCAGCAGCCCCCTCCGGGACAGGGGGACCTACGAGCAGTACTTC. This translates into CASSPLRDRGTYEQYF. J is TRBJ2-7 and V is TRBV27, with 11 bases that match TRBD1. J was trimmed by 2 bases and V by 6 bases; bases with no gene match: 9. The CDR3 consists of 16 residues. CDR1 and CDR2 from the germline V gene are MNHEY and SMNVEV (reference sequence).

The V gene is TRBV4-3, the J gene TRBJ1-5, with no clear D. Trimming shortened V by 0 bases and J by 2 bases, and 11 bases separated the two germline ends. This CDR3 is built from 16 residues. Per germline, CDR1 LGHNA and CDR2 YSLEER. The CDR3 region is CASSQEAGRGNQPQHF. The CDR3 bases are TGCGCCAGCAGCCAAGAAGCCGGGCGCGGCAATCAGCCCCAGCATTTT.

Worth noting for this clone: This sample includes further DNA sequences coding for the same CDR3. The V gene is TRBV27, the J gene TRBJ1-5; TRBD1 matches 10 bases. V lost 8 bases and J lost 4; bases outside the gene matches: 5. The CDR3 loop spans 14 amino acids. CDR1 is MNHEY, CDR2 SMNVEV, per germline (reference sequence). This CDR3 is CASRDRGRNQPQHF. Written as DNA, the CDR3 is TGTGCCAGCCGTGACAGGGGGCGGAATCAGCCCCAGCATTTT.

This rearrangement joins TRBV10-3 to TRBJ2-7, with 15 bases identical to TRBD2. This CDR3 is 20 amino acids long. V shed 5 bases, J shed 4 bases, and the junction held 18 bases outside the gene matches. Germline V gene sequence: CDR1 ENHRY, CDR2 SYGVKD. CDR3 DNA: TGTGCCATCAGTATAACCGGGACTAGCGGGAGGTCCCGTCCCCCTTACGAGCAGTACTTC. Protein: CAISITGTSGRSRPPYEQYF.

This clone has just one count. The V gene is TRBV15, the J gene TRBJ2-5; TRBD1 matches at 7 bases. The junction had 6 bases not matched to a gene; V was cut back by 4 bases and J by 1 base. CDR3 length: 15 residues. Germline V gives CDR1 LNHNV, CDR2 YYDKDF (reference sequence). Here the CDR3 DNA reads TGTGCCACCAGCAAGGACGGGACAGCCCAAGAGACCCAGTACTTC. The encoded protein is CATSKDGTAQETQYF.

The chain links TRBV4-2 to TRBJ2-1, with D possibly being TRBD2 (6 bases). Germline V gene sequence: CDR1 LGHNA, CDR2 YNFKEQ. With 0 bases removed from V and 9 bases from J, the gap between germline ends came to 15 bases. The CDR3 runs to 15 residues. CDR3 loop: CASSQDRGMGGEQFF. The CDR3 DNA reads TGTGCCAGCAGCCAAGATCGGGGCATGGGAGGTGAGCAGTTCTTC.

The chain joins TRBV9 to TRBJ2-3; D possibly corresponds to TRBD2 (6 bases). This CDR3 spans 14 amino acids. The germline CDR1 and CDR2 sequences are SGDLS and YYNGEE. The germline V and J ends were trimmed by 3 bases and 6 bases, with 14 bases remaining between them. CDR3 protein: CASSAEGSGDTQYF. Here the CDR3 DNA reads TGTGCCAGCAGCGCCGAGGGAAGCGGGGATACGCAGTATTTT.

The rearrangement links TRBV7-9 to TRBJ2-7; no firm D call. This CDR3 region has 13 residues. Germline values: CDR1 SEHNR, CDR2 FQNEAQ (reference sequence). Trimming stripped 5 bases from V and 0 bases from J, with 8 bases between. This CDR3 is CASSDGSSYEQYF. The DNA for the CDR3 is TGTGCCAGCAGCGACGGGTCCTCCTACGAGCAGTACTTC.

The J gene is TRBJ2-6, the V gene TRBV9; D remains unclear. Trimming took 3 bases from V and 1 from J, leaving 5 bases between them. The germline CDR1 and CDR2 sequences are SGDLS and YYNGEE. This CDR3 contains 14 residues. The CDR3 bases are TGTGCCAGCAGCGGTTGGTCTGGGGCCAACGTCCTGACTTTC. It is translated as CASSGWSGANVLTF.

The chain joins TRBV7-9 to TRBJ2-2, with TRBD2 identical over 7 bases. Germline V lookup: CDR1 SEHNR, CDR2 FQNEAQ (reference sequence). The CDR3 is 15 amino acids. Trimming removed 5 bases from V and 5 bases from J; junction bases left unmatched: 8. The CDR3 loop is CASSMGTKWTGELFF. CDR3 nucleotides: TGTGCCAGCAGCATGGGGACTAAATGGACCGGGGAGCTGTTTTTT.

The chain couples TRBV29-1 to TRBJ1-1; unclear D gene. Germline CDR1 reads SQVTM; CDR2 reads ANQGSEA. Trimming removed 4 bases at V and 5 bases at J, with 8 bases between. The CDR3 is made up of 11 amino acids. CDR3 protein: CSVGWVTEAFF. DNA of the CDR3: TGCAGCGTTGGTTGGGTGACTGAAGCTTTCTTT.

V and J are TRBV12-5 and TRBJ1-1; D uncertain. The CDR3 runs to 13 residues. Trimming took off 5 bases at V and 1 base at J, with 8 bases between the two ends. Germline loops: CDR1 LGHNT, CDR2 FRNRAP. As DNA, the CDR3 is TGTGCTAGTGGTCCTGACCAGAACACTGAAGCTTTCTTT. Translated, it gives CASGPDQNTEAFF.

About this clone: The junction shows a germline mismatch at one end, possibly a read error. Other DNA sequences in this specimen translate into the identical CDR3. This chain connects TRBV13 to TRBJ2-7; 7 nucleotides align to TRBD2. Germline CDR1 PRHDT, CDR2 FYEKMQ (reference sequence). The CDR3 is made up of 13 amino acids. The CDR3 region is CASSLGRAYEQYF. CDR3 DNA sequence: TGTGCCAGCAGCCTAGGGAGGGCCTACGAGCAGTACTTC.

CDR3 protein: CASREIPGTADEQYF. The DNA of the CDR3 is TGCGCCAGCAGGGAAATCCCCGGGACAGCTGACGAGCAGTACTTC. The rearrangement uses TRBV5-1 and TRBJ2-7; 7 positions agree with TRBD1. The junction had 13 bases not matched to a gene; V was cut back by 5 bases and J by 5 bases. CDR1 is SGHRS, CDR2 YFSETQ, per germline. The CDR3 consists of 15 residues. The variable domain in full, completed from reference TRBV5-1 and TRBJ2-7, reads KAGVTQTPRYLIKTRGQQVTLSCSPISGHRSVSWYQQTPGQGLQFLFEYFSETQRNKGNFPGRFSGRQFSNSRSEMNVSTLELGDSALYLCASREIPGTADEQYFGPGTRLTVT.

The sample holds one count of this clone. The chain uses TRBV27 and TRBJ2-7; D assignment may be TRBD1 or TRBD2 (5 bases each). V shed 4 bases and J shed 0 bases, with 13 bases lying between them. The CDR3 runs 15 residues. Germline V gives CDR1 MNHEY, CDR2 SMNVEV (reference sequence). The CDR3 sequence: CASSWGRPSSYEQYF. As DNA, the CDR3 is TGTGCCAGCAGTTGGGGACGGCCCAGCTCCTACGAGCAGTACTTC.

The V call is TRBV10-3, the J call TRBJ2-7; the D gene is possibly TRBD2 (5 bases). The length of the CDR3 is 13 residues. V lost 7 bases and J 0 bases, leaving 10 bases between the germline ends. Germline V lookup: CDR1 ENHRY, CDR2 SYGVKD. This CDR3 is CAITPGSSYEQYF. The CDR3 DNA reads TGTGCCATCACACCGGGGAGCTCCTACGAGCAGTACTTC.

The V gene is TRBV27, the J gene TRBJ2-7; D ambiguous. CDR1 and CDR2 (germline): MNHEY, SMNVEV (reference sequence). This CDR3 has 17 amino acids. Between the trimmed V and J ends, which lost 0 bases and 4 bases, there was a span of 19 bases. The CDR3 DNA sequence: TGTGCCAGCAGTTTATCGGCGGAAACAAGAGCTAGGTACGAGCAGTACTTC. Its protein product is CASSLSAETRARYEQYF.

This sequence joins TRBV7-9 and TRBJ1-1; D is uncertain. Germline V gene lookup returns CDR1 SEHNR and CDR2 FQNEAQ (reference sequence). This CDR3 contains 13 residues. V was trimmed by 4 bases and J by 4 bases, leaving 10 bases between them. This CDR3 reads CASSSRVSTEAFF. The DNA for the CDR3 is TGTGCCAGCAGCTCTAGGGTGAGCACTGAAGCTTTCTTT.

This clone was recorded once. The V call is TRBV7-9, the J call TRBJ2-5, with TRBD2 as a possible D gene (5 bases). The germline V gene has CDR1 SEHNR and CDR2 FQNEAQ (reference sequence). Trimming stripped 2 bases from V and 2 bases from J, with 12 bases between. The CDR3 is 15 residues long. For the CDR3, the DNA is TGTGCCAGCAGCTTACCCGGGATAGATCAAGAGACCCAGTACTTC. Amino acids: CASSLPGIDQETQYF.

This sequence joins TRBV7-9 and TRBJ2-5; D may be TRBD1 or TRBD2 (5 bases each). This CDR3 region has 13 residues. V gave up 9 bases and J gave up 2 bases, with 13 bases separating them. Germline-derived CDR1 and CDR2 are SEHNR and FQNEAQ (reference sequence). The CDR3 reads CASGGLEQETQYF. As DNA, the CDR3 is TGTGCCAGTGGGGGATTAGAACAAGAGACCCAGTACTTC.

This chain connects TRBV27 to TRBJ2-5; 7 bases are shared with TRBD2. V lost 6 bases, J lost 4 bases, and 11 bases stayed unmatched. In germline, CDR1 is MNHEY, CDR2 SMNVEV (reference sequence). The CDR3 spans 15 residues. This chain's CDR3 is CASSPPPGRGETQYF. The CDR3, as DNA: TGTGCCAGCAGCCCCCCCCCAGGGAGGGGAGAGACCCAGTACTTC.

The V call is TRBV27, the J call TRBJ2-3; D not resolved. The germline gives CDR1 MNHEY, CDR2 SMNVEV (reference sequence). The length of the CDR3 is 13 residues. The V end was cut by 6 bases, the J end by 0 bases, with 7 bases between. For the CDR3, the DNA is TGTGCCAGCAGAACCAGAAGCACAGATACGCAGTATTTT. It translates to CASRTRSTDTQYF.

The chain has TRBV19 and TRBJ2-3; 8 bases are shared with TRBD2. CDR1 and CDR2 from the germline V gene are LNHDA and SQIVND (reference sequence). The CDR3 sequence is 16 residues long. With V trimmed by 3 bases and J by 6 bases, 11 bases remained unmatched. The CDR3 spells CASSIGPAGAGDTQYF. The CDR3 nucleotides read TGTGCCAGTAGTATTGGTCCAGCGGGAGCCGGCGATACGCAGTATTTT.

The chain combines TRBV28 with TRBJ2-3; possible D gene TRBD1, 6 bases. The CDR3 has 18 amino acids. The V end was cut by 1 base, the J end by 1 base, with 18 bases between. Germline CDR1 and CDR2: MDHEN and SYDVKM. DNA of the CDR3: TGTGCCAGCAGTTTATTGCAGACAGGAAAAGGTGGCACAGATACGCAGTATTTT. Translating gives CASSLLQTGKGGTDTQYF. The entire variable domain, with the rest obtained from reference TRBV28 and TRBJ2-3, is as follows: DVKVTQSSRYLVKRTGEKVFLECVQDMDHENMFWYRQDPGLGLRLIYFSYDVKMKEKGDIPEGYSVSREKKERFSLILESASTNQTSMYLCASSLLQTGKGGTDTQYFGPGTRLTVL.